A single T cell receptor beta chain is shown here with its context. There are many counts of this clonotype. The specificity of this receptor is unknown. No much larger clone exists at a distance of one base, and base qualities are not known. The library relied on 5' RACE. Instrument on record: Illumina HiSeq 2000. A universal primer binding site was added through template switching, and the final cDNA carried a unique molecular identifier so that TCR cDNA molecules could be counted accurately. Specific primers in the conserved constant-segment region were used to synthesize first-strand cDNA for the TCR alpha and beta chains. To control for contamination, every cDNA library carried two barcodes: a SMART-Mk sample barcode plus Illumina barcodes. TruSeq adapter sequences, together with Illumina sample barcodes, were added in two successive PCR steps. The TCR alpha and beta cDNA libraries were sequenced on the Illumina HiSeq platform using custom primers. For the original study's pipeline: Raw reads were processed with MiGEC to extract unique molecular identifiers, and MiXCR was used to determine CDR3 positions. For each individual, recombination models were inferred using an EM algorithm with the repgenHMM and IGoR tools. Shared clonotype analysis was performed with the tcR package in R, normalizing sharing by the product of cloneset sizes. To study raw recombination free of thymic and clonal selection effects, out-of-frame nonproductive sequences were analyzed. Starting from the raw public reads, TCRdb applied fastp trimming at Q25, assembled clones with MiXCR and retained in-frame beta chains. Rows are combined by CDR3 protein, so each entry shows the most common genes and DNA. None of the V and J calls come from the authors' own analysis; TCRdb made them. The sample table contains 210,000 or so distinct CDR3 sequences; only one count was recorded for around 6.9% of them. The ten largest clones take up more than 1.5% of the sample.

Only healthy Caucasian donors were included. Three pairs of female monozygotic twins, all aged about 18 to 30 years, made up the twin cohort. Miltenyi CD45RO+ enrichment and human naive T-cell isolation kits were used to isolate memory (CD45RO+) and naive T cells from PBMC. The data belong to a study of identical twins (dated by TCRdb to between 2015 and 2016). With regard to the full study: To test whether fetal clonotypes persist, this study deep-sequenced TCR alpha and beta repertoires from monozygotic twins, from unrelated adults of various ages, and from cord blood. To rule out contamination, replicate twin experiments were performed at different times with different library preparation protocols. Broad study findings and their caveats: Recombination models systematically underestimated out-of-frame TCR alpha sharing in monozygotic twins but agreed with sharing between unrelated individuals. Because the same donors could not be followed over many years, conclusions were based on cross-sectional statistical analysis. Zero-insertion analyses could be partly confounded by invariant T cells such as MAIT and iNKT, although diverse VJ usage argued against such confounding for most clonotypes. Abundant cord blood beta clonotypes carried fewer insertions; young adult naive repertoires showed a weaker similar trend, while memory repertoires showed none. In beta out-of-frame sequences, excess twin sharing was weaker, because having fewer shared sequences lowered the signal-to-noise ratio. Out-of-frame TCR alpha sequences shared between twins showed an excess of low generation-probability sequences compared with coincidental sharing between unrelated individuals.

Reading from cysteine to phenylalanine, the CDR3 counts 16 amino acids. Only CDR3 DNA remains: 48 bases, in frame from the first base. The germline ends are 15 bases apart after V is trimmed by 2 bases and J by 5 bases. CDR1 and CDR2, looked up from the germline V gene, are MDHEN and SYDVKM. The same sample was also used in a study of yellow fever vaccine responses in identical twins. Per that second paper: According to the authors, in identical twins the way T cells responded to vaccination appeared partly convergent and partly personalized. In identical twins, the study followed T cell clones that responded to the vaccine with precision.

Sequences were obtained from memory (CD45RO+) T cells sorted from blood. What this sample's cell subset or site label stands for: CD45RO+ enriched T cells. The sequence joins TRBV28 to TRBJ1-4; TRBD1 is a possible D gene, resting on 5 matching bases. The receptor was isolated from a woman aged 18-30 years in good health. The DNA sequence reads TGTGCCAGCAGTTTACCCGGGACCGCAGTAAATGAAAAACTGTTTTTT. Translated, it reads CASSLPGTAVNEKLFF.